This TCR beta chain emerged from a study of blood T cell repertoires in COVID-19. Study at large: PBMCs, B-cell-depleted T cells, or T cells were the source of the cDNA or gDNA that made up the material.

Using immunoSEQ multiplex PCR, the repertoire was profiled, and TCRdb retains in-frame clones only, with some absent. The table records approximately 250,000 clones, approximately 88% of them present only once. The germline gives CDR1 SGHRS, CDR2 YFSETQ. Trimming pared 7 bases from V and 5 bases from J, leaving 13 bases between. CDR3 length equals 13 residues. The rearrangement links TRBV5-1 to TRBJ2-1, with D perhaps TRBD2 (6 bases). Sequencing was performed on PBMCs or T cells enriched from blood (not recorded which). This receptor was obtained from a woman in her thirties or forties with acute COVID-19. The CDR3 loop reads CASYEAGNNEQFF. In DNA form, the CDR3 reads TGCGCCAGCTATGAAGCGGGTAACAATGAGCAGTTCTTC.